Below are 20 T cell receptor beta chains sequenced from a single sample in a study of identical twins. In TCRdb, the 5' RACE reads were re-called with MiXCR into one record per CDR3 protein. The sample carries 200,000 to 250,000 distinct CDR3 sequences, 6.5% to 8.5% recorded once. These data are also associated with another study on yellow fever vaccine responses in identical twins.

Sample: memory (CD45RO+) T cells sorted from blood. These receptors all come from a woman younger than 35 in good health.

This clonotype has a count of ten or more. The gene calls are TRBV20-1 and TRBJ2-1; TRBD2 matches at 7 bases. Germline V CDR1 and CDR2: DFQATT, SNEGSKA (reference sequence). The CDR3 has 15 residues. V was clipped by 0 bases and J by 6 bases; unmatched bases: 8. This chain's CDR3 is CSAREGQRDGNEQFF. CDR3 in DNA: TGCAGTGCTAGAGAAGGGCAGCGGGATGGCAATGAGCAGTTCTTC.

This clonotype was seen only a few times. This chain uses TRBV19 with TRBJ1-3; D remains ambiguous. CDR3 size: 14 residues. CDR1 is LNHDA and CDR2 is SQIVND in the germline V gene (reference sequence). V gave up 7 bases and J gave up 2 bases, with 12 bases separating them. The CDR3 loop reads CASTGWATGNTIYF. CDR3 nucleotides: TGTGCCAGTACAGGATGGGCTACTGGAAACACCATATATTTT.

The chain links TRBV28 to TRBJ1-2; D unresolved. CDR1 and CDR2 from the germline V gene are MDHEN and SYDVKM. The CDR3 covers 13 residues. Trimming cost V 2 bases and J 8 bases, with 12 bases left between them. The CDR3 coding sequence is TGTGCCAGCAGTTTAGTTGGCAACGGCGGCTACACCTTC. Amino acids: CASSLVGNGGYTF.

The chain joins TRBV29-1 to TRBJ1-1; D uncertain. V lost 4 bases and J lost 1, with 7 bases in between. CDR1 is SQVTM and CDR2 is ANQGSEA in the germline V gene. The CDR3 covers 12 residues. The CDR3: CSVASGNTEAFF. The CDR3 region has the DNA TGCAGCGTTGCTTCAGGGAACACTGAAGCTTTCTTT. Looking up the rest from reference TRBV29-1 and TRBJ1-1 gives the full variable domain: SAVISQKPSRDICQRGTSLTIQCQVDSQVTMMFWYRQQPGQSLTLIATANQGSEATYESGFVIDKFPISRPNLTFSTLTVSNMSPEDSSIYLCSVASGNTEAFFGQGTRLTVV.

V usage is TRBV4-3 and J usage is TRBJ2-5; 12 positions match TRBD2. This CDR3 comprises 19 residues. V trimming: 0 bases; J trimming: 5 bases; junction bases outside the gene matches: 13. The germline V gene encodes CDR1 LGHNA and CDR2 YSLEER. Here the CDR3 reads CASSQDPPMTSGRVETQYF. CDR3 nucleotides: TGCGCCAGCAGCCAAGACCCCCCCATGACTAGCGGGAGAGTGGAGACCCAGTACTTC.

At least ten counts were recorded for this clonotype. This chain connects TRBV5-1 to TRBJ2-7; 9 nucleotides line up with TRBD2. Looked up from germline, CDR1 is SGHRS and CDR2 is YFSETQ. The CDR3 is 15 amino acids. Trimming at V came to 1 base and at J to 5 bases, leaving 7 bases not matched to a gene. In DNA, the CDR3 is TGCGCCAGCAGCTTGAATAGCGGGAGTAGCCACGAGCAGTACTTC. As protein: CASSLNSGSSHEQYF. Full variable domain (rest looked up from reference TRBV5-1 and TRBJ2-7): KAGVTQTPRYLIKTRGQQVTLSCSPISGHRSVSWYQQTPGQGLQFLFEYFSETQRNKGNFPGRFSGRQFSNSRSEMNVSTLELGDSALYLCASSLNSGSSHEQYFGPGTRLTVT.

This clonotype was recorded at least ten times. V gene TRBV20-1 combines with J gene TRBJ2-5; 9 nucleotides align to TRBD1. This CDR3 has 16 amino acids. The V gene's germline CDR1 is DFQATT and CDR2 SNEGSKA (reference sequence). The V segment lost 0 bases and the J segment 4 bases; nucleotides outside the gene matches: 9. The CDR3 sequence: CSARDPGQGDAETQYF. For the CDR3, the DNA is TGCAGTGCTAGAGACCCGGGACAGGGCGACGCAGAGACCCAGTACTTC.

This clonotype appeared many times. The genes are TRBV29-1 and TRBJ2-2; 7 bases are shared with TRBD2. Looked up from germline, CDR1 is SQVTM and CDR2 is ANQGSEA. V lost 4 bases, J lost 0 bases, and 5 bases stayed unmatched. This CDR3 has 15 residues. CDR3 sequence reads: CSVGWLAANTGELFF. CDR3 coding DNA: TGCAGCGTTGGATGGCTAGCGGCGAACACCGGGGAGCTGTTTTTT.

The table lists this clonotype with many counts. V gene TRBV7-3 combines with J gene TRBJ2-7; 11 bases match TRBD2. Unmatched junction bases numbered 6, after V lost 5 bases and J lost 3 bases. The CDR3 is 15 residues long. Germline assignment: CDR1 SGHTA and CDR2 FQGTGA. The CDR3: CASSTIAGGNYEQYF. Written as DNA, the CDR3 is TGTGCCAGCAGCACTATAGCGGGAGGGAACTACGAGCAGTACTTC. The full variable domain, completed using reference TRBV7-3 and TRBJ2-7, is GAGVSQTPSNKVTEKGKYVELRCDPISGHTALYWYRQSLGQGPEFLIYFQGTGAADDSGLPNDRFFAVRPEGSVSTLKIQRTERGDSAVYLCASSTIAGGNYEQYFGPGTRLTVT.

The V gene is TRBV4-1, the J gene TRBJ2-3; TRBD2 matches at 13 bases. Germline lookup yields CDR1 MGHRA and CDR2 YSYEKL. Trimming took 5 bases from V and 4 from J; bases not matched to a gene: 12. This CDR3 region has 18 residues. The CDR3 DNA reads TGCGCCAGCAGCTCGACCGGGACTAGCGGGAATCGGGCAGATACGCAGTATTTT. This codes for CASSSTGTSGNRADTQYF.

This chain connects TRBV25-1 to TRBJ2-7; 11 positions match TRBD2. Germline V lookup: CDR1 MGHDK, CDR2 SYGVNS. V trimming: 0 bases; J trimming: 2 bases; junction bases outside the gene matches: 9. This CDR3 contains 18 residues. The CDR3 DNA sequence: TGTGCCAGCAGTGAATACAGGGCACTAGCGGGAGCTACCTACGAGCAGTACTTC. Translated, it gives CASSEYRALAGATYEQYF.

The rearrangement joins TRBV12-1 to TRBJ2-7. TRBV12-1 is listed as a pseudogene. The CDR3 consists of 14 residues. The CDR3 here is CASSFVVGIYEQYF. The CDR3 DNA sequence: TGTGCCAGCAGCTTTGTTGTCGGAATCTACGAGCAGTACTTC.

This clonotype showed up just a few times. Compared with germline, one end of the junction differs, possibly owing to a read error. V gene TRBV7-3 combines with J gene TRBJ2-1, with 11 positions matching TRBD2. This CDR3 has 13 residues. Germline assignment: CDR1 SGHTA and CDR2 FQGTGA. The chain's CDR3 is CASSFDSGGARVF. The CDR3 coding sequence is TGTGCCAGCAGCTTCGATAGCGGGGGGGCCAGGGTCTTC.

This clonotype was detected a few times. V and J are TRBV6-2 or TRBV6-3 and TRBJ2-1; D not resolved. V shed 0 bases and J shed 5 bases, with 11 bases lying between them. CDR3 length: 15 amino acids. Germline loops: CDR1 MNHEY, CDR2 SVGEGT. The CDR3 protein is CASSYSRNLHNEQFF. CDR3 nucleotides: TGTGCCAGCAGTTACTCCAGGAACCTTCACAATGAGCAGTTCTTC.

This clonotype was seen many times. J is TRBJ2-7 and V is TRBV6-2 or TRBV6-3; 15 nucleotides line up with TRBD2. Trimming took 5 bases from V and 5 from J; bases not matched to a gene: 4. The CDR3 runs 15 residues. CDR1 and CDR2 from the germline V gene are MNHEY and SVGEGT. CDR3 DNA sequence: TGTGCCAGCAGTGATGGGACTAGCGGGAGGAACGAGCAGTACTTC. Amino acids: CASSDGTSGRNEQYF.

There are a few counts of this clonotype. In DNA form, the CDR3 reads TGTGCCACCAACGCCGGGACGGACAATCAGCCCCAGCATTTT. Its protein product is CATNAGTDNQPQHF. The chain joins TRBV24-1 to TRBJ1-5; TRBD1 is a possible D gene (5 bases). V dropped 8 bases and J dropped 3 bases, with 13 bases sitting between them. The CDR3 extends over 14 amino acids. Germline V gene sequence: CDR1 KGHDR, CDR2 SFDVKD.

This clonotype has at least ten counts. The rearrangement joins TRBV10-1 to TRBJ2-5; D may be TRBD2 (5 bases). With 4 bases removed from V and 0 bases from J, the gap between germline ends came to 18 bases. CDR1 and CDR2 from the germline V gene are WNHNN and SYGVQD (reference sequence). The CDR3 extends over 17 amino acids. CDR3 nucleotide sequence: TGCGCCAGCAGTGGGCCCCTAGGAAGCGGCTACCAAGAGACCCAGTACTTC. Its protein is CASSGPLGSGYQETQYF.

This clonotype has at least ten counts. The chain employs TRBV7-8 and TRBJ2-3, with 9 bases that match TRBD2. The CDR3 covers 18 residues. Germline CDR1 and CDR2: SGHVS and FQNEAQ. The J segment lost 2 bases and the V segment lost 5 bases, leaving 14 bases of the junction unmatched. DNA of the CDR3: TGTGCCAGCAGCCCTTCGTGGCCTAGCGGGACCCTCACAGATACGCAGTATTTT. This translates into CASSPSWPSGTLTDTQYF.

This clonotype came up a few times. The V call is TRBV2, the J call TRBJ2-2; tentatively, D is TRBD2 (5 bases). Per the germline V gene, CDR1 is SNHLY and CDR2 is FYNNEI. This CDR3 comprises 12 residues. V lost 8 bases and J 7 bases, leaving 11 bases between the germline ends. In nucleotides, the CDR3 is TGTGCCAGCCGGACGGAGGTCGGGGAGCTGTTTTTT. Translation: CASRTEVGELFF. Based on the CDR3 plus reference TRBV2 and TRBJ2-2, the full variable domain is EPEVTQTPSHQVTQMGQEVILRCVPISNHLYFYWYRQILGQKVEFLVSFYNNEISEKSEIFDDQFSVERPDGSNFTLKIRSTKLEDSAMYFCASRTEVGELFFGEGSRLTVL.

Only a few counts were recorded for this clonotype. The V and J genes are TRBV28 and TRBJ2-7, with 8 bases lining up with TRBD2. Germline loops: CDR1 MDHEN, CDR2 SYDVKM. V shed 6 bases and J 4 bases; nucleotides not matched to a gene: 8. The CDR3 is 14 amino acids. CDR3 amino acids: CASSRPGGRYEQYF. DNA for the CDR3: TGTGCCAGCAGCCGCCCGGGAGGGCGATACGAGCAGTACTTC.